This entry features one TCR beta chain sequence. As the sequencing template, cDNA was produced by extracting RNA and reverse transcribing it. Assay: immunoSEQ multiplex PCR; the TCRdb copy retains only in-frame clones and omits some. In the table there are 30,000 to 40,000 clones, around 80% of which are singletons. The germline V gene has CDR1 SQVTM and CDR2 ANQGSEA. Losses at the gene ends were 4 bases for V and 3 bases for J; bases not matched to a gene: 7. The CDR3 runs to 15 residues. The data are from a study of CD8+ T cells in alopecia areata. The V gene is TRBV29-1, the J gene TRBJ2-3, with 10 bases aligning to TRBD2. The origin of this receptor is a human donor with alopecia areata. Sequencing used NKG2D-low CD8+ T cells sorted from blood. CDR3 coding DNA: TGCAGCGTTGTGCCTAGCGGGAGACCAACAGATACGCAGTATTTT. Its protein product is CSVVPSGRPTDTQYF.